The rows below give T cell receptor beta chains drawn from one sample of a study of technical replicates of blood from a handful of donors. The data were produced by immunoSEQ multiplex PCR, yet TCRdb's version contains in-frame clones alone and is incomplete. The profile shows some 93,000 clones, around 95% of them singletons. The sequenced sample consisted of T cells isolated from PBMCs. These receptor sequences come from a human donor in good health. CDR3s include the opening cysteine and the closing phenylalanine or tryptophan. Each record gives: CDR3 DNA, CDR3 protein, J gene, clone size, V gene, D gene. A D gene is named only where the DNA matches it firmly. Rows give clone size only sometimes, using once, few, many, or a class for an expanded clone.

TGTGCCAGCTCACCGACAGTGGGTGCAGAGACCCAGTACTTC CASSPTVGAETQYF TRBJ2-5 . TRBV18 .
TGTGCCAGCAGCCCCAGCCTAGCGGGGGTGGAGACCCAGTACTTC CASSPSLAGVETQYF TRBJ2-5 . TRBV14 TRBD2
TGCGCCAGCAGCAACCCCAACAGGGGGTACTATGGCTACACCTTC CASSNPNRGYYGYTF TRBJ1-2 . TRBV4-1 TRBD1
TGTGCCAGCAGTCCCCCGGACAGGGACAATGAAAAACTGTTTTTT CASSPPDRDNEKLFF TRBJ1-4 . TRBV28 TRBD1
TGTGCCAGCAGGACTAGTGGGGAGACCCAGTACTTC CASRTSGETQYF TRBJ2-5 . TRBV2 .
TGTGCCAGCAGCCGCCGACAGGACTCGTACCAAGAGACCCAGTACTTC CASSRRQDSYQETQYF TRBJ2-5 once TRBV11-3 .
TGTGCCAGCAGCTTATGGGGGGCTGGAAACACCATATATTTT CASSLWGAGNTIYF TRBJ1-3 . TRBV7-2 .
TGTGCCAGCAGTTTAACGGGACTGGGGACCCAGTACTTC CASSLTGLGTQYF TRBJ2-5 . TRBV28 .
TGTGCCTGGAGTTCGTTGACAGGGTGGACTGAAGCTTTCTTT CAWSSLTGWTEAFF TRBJ1-1 . TRBV30 TRBD1
TGTGCCAGTACCCCCCTCCCGGGACAGGGTAATTCACCCCTCCACTTT CASTPLPGQGNSPLHF TRBJ1-6 . TRBV19 TRBD1
TGTGCCAGCTCACTATACCCGACAGGGAGAAATGAAAAACTGTTTTTT CASSLYPTGRNEKLFF TRBJ1-4 once TRBV18 TRBD1
TGTGCCAGCAGTGCGACAGGGATAGATGAAGCTTTCTTT CASSATGIDEAFF TRBJ1-1 . TRBV27 TRBD1
TGCGCCAGCAGCTTGGTGGACAGAGCTGGCTACACCTTC CASSLVDRAGYTF TRBJ1-2 . TRBV5-1 .
TGTGCCAGCAGCTTGGGTGGACTAGCGGGTGATGAGCAGTTCTTC CASSLGGLAGDEQFF TRBJ2-1 . TRBV7-8 TRBD2